Given below is one TCR beta chain in context. This table comes from immunoSEQ multiplex PCR, and its TCRdb copy is limited to in-frame clones, with some not included. The sample lists over 1.5 million clones, under 99% seen once, with approximately 0.45% in the top ten. Trimming shortened V by 2 bases and J by 4 bases, and 15 bases separated the two germline ends. Germline V lookup: CDR1 SGHDT, CDR2 YYEEEE. The CDR3 is made up of 16 amino acids. The data derive from a study of shared clonotypes between healthy human individuals. This clonotype was obtained from a man aged 25-40 years in good health. Sequenced: naive CD4+ T cells sorted from blood. Subset denoted: CD45RA+ positively selected. The chain recombines TRBV5-6 with TRBJ2-2, with D possibly matching TRBD2 (6 bases). The CDR3 coding sequence is TGTGCCAGCAGCTTTTGGACAAGGGGAGGCACCGGGGAGCTGTTTTTT. This sequence encodes CASSFWTRGGTGELFF.